This T cell receptor beta chain was found in a study of blood T cell repertoires in COVID-19. The germline CDR1 and CDR2 sequences are SEHNR and FQNEAQ (reference sequence). With 5 bases clipped from V and 9 bases from J, the junction kept 10 bases outside the gene matches. The CDR3 is made up of 14 amino acids. Libraries were prepared by immunoSEQ multiplex PCR; TCRdb keeps only in-frame clonotypes and omits some of them. The table includes about 83,000 clones, around 84% detected once. This chain joins TRBV7-9 and TRBJ1-3; 7 positions agree with TRBD1. This sequence was found in a man at least 80 years old with active or convalescent COVID-19. The sequencing input was peripheral blood. CDR3 region: CASSPTGERGTIYF. CDR3 in DNA: TGTGCCAGCAGCCCAACAGGGGAGCGTGGCACCATATATTTT.